The 13 T cell receptor beta chains below all came from one sample that was sequenced in a study of blood T cells in healthy people across ages (dated by TCRdb to 2013 to 2016). The library was prepared using 5' RACE. The sample was run on an Illumina HiSeq 2500. A second roughly 6 to 12 cycle PCR used a sample-barcoded 5' primer and a J-beta primer mix. The public reads were reanalyzed by TCRdb: fastp trimming at Q25, MiXCR alignment, in-frame beta chains only. Each CDR3 protein appears once, grouped with its most common genes and DNA. Present in this sample are about 730,000 distinct CDR3 sequences, roughly 47% of which were seen just once. The biggest ten clones account for 20% to 25% of the sample. The sequenced sample consisted of blood. Receptors were obtained from an older woman in good health.

The gene calls are TRBV20-1 and TRBJ1-5; D might be TRBD1 (5 bases). This CDR3 has 13 residues. V lost 5 bases and J lost 4, with 12 bases in between. Germline CDR1 reads DFQATT; CDR2 reads SNEGSKA (reference sequence). The CDR3 nucleotides read TGCAGTGCTGTCCGGGGCCTTAATCAGCCCCAGCATTTT. Translation: CSAVRGLNQPQHF.

The genes are TRBV20-1 and TRBJ2-1, with D tentatively TRBD1 (5 bases). This CDR3 contains 12 residues. Germline CDR1 and CDR2: DFQATT and SNEGSKA (reference sequence). Deletions cut 6 bases from V and 7 bases from J, with 13 bases between. CDR3 amino acids: CSAGDRVNEQFF. CDR3 coding DNA: TGCAGTGCAGGGGATAGGGTAAATGAGCAGTTCTTC.

This chain connects TRBV6-2 or TRBV6-3 to TRBJ2-7; a weak D match, TRBD2 (6 bases). The germline V gene encodes CDR1 MNHEY and CDR2 SVGEGT. CDR3 length equals 15 residues. V was shortened by 7 bases and J by 2 bases, with 18 bases between the two germline ends. The CDR3 here is CASNPRRDGTYEQYF. CDR3 nucleotide sequence: TGTGCCAGCAACCCCCGGCGGGACGGAACCTACGAGCAGTACTTC.

This clonotype is medium-sized by share. The V call is TRBV7-9, the J call TRBJ2-5; D gene ambiguous. The V end was cut by 8 bases, the J end by 1 base, with 14 bases between. The CDR3 has 14 amino acids. CDR1 and CDR2 (germline): SEHNR, FQNEAQ (reference sequence). The CDR3 bases are TGTGCCAGCGGAGCTTTGGCCAGCCAAGAGACCCAGTACTTC. Protein: CASGALASQETQYF.

This clonotype has just one count. V gene TRBV5-1 combines with J gene TRBJ2-1; no firm D call. From germline, CDR1 is SGHRS and CDR2 YFSETQ. Trimming left V 0 bases short and J 7 bases short, with 11 bases between. This CDR3 is built from 14 residues. CDR3 in amino acids: CASSLAPPENEQFF. CDR3 bases: TGCGCCAGCAGCTTGGCCCCCCCGGAAAATGAGCAGTTCTTC.

The chain has TRBV6-4 and TRBJ1-4, with TRBD1 identical over 8 bases. Germline-derived CDR1 and CDR2 are MRHNA and SNTAGT. The CDR3 contains 16 residues. V shed 3 bases and J 4 bases; nucleotides not matched to a gene: 7. The CDR3 loop reads CASSEQGGGGNEKLFF. The CDR3 region has the DNA TGTGCCAGCAGTGAACAGGGGGGCGGTGGTAATGAAAAACTGTTTTTT.

The V gene is TRBV20-1, the J gene TRBJ1-6; unclear D gene. From germline, CDR1 is DFQATT and CDR2 SNEGSKA (reference sequence). With 3 bases removed from V and 7 bases from J, the gap between germline ends came to 7 bases. This CDR3 contains 12 residues. CDR3 sequence (DNA): TGCAGTGCTAGGGCCTCAAATTCACCCCTCCACTTT. Amino acid sequence: CSARASNSPLHF.

This clonotype was detected many times. The chain is built from TRBV3-1 and TRBJ2-1; D is undetermined. This CDR3 comprises 15 residues. V lost 1 base and J 0 bases, leaving 7 bases between the germline ends. The germline V gene has CDR1 LGHDT and CDR2 YNNKEL (reference sequence). The CDR3 DNA sequence: TGTGCCAGCAGCCAAGTAATCTTCTCCTACAATGAGCAGTTCTTC. Protein sequence: CASSQVIFSYNEQFF.

V gene TRBV12-3 or TRBV12-4 combines with J gene TRBJ1-5; TRBD1 agrees at 8 bases. The ends lost 1 base at V and 3 bases at J; junction bases unmatched: 8. CDR3 length: 17 amino acids. CDR3 loop: CASSLGLYRGDNQPQHF. The CDR3 nucleotides read TGTGCCAGCAGTTTAGGTCTCTACAGGGGGGACAATCAGCCCCAGCATTTT.

The genes are TRBV7-8 and TRBJ2-7; 12 nucleotides align to TRBD2. In germline, CDR1 is SGHVS, CDR2 FQNEAQ. CDR3 length: 18 residues. V shed 6 bases and J 3 bases; nucleotides not matched to a gene: 15. CDR3 nucleotide sequence: TGTGCCAGCAGTGGGGCTAGCGGGAGGGTCTTGGTGAGCTACGAGCAGTACTTC. The encoded protein is CASSGASGRVLVSYEQYF.

This clonotype is a singleton in its sample. The genes are TRBV6-2 or TRBV6-3 and TRBJ2-5; 9 positions match TRBD1. The CDR3 extends over 15 amino acids. CDR1 is MNHEY and CDR2 is SVGEGT in the germline V gene. J gave up 11 bases and V 5 bases, and 15 bases lay outside the gene matches. The CDR3 protein is CASSAGTGSSYGQYF. In DNA, the CDR3 is TGTGCCAGCAGTGCCGGGACAGGGAGCTCCTACGGGCAGTACTTC.

This clonotype has a handful of counts. J is TRBJ1-2 and V is TRBV2; perhaps TRBD1 as D (5 bases). V shed 6 bases and J shed 8 bases, with 13 bases lying between them. Germline CDR1 is SNHLY and CDR2 is FYNNEI. This CDR3 is 12 amino acids long. CDR3 nucleotides: TGTGCCAGCAGGGAGGGGAGGCGCGGCTACACCTTC. This sequence encodes CASREGRRGYTF.

The table lists this clonotype with a few counts. CDR3 loop: CSASGAGAWDYGYTF. CDR3 nucleotides: TGCAGTGCTAGTGGTGCGGGGGCCTGGGACTATGGCTACACCTTC. This rearrangement joins TRBV20-1 to TRBJ1-2, with a tentative D call TRBD1 (6 bases). CDR1 and CDR2 from the germline V gene are DFQATT and SNEGSKA (reference sequence). CDR3 length equals 15 residues. Trimming took off 3 bases at V and 3 bases at J, with 17 bases between the two ends.